Below, 11 T cell receptor beta chains from the same sample are listed, as sequenced in a study of memory CD4+ T cells and cytomegalovirus serostatus. The sort gate was single viable CD3+CD4+CD8-CD45RO+ cells for memory CD4+ T cells. The assay was immunoSEQ multiplex PCR, and TCRdb's table has in-frame clones only and misses some. The sample shows 50,000 to 65,000 clones, 80% to 85% of them seen only once. Input material: memory CD4+ T cells from blood. The receptor set was obtained from an adult in good health and CMV-seropositive.

This chain uses TRBV7-8 with TRBJ1-4, with 8 positions matching TRBD1. This CDR3 region has 15 residues. Per the germline V gene, CDR1 is SGHVS and CDR2 is FQNEAQ. The ends lost 4 bases at V and 7 bases at J; junction bases unmatched: 8. The CDR3 DNA sequence: TGTGCCAGCAGCTCACGACAGGGGCCTCCTGAAAAACTGTTTTTT. It is translated as CASSSRQGPPEKLFF.

The rearrangement links TRBV6-5 to TRBJ1-1; TRBD1 is a possible D gene (5 bases). The CDR3 is made up of 15 amino acids. Germline-derived CDR1 and CDR2 are MNHEY and SVGAGI. The V end lost 5 bases, the J end lost 1 base, and 14 bases lay between the germline ends. The CDR3 loop reads CASSKRTQENTEAFF. The DNA of the CDR3 is TGTGCCAGCAGTAAAAGAACACAGGAGAACACTGAAGCTTTCTTT.

The rearrangement uses TRBV28 and TRBJ1-2, with unresolved D. CDR3 length: 17 residues. V was trimmed by 4 bases and J by 0 bases, leaving 18 bases between them. In germline, CDR1 is MDHEN, CDR2 SYDVKM. The CDR3 is CASSSTRGGRPNYGYTF. CDR3 in DNA: TGTGCCAGCAGTTCGACTCGGGGAGGGAGGCCTAACTATGGCTACACCTTC.

Of note for this clone: The germline gene is not matched at one end of the junction; a read error may be the cause. Here the CDR3 reads CASSRDRANEQFF. The CDR3 DNA reads TGTGCTAGCAGCCGGGACAGGGCCAATGAGCAGTTCTTC. The rearrangement joins TRBV7-7 to TRBJ2-1; 9 bases line up with TRBD1. Germline values: CDR1 SSHAT, CDR2 FNYEAQ (reference sequence). The CDR3 extends over 13 amino acids.

The chain recombines TRBV7-2 with TRBJ1-2, with TRBD1 as a possible D gene (6 bases). The V gene lost 1 base and the J gene lost 7 bases, with 16 bases spanning the gap. Germline V lookup: CDR1 SGHTA, CDR2 FQGNSA. CDR3 length: 15 amino acids. CDR3: CASSLGQGNSGGYTF. DNA of the CDR3: TGTGCCAGCAGCTTAGGCCAGGGGAATAGCGGTGGCTACACCTTC.

The gene calls are TRBV12-5 and TRBJ2-3; 7 bases fit TRBD1. Unmatched junction bases numbered 7, after V lost 6 bases and J lost 4 bases. Germline V CDR1 and CDR2: LGHNT, FRNRAP. This CDR3 has 14 residues. CDR3 residues: CASGLRTGSDTQYF. In DNA form, the CDR3 reads TGTGCTAGTGGCCTCAGGACAGGATCAGATACGCAGTATTTT.

This clone was detected once. The chain uses TRBV18 and TRBJ2-7, with 7 bases fitting TRBD2. With V trimmed by 2 bases and J by 3 bases, 19 bases remained unmatched. The length of the CDR3 is 19 residues. CDR1 is KGHSH and CDR2 is LQKENI in the germline V gene. The chain's CDR3 is CASSPGRTLAGTIYYEQYF. The CDR3 DNA sequence: TGTGCCAGCTCACCAGGGCGGACCCTAGCCGGGACTATCTACTACGAGCAGTACTTC.

The J gene is TRBJ2-3, the V gene TRBV29-1, with 7 bases that match TRBD1. This CDR3 comprises 15 residues. Germline values: CDR1 SQVTM, CDR2 ANQGSEA. Trimming removed 0 bases from V and 3 bases from J; junction bases left unmatched: 6. This chain's CDR3 is CSVEDAQGVTDTQYF. CDR3 coding DNA: TGCAGCGTTGAAGACGCCCAGGGGGTGACAGATACGCAGTATTTT.

V gene TRBV11-2 combines with J gene TRBJ2-4; 14 nucleotides match TRBD2. Germline loops: CDR1 SGHAT, CDR2 FQNNGV. This CDR3 has 16 amino acids. The V segment lost 4 bases and the J segment 7 bases; nucleotides outside the gene matches: 6. The chain's CDR3 is CASSSGTSGRMNIQYF. The CDR3 DNA is TGTGCCAGCAGCTCCGGGACTAGCGGGAGAATGAACATTCAGTACTTC.

A few counts support this clone. The rearrangement links TRBV28 to TRBJ1-6, with D uncertain. The CDR3 extends over 14 amino acids. Germline V lookup: CDR1 MDHEN, CDR2 SYDVKM. Deletions cut 6 bases from V and 5 bases from J, with 11 bases between. CDR3 bases: TGTGCCAGCAGCCTAGGGCCCAATAATTCACCCCTCCACTTT. Translation: CASSLGPNNSPLHF.

The CDR3 nucleotides read TGTGCCAGCAACGCCAGGGGGGGTGAAAAACTGTTTTTT. Translated, it gives CASNARGGEKLFF. The chain uses TRBV7-9 and TRBJ1-4, with 7 bases lining up with TRBD1. The CDR3 consists of 13 residues. Trimming removed 7 bases from V and 7 bases from J; junction bases left unmatched: 6. Germline V gives CDR1 SEHNR, CDR2 FQNEAQ (reference sequence).